This TCR beta chain was obtained from a study of chemoradiotherapy in HPV16-positive cancers. General observations from the study: During treatment, candidate HPV-specific clones and E7-related motifs expanded in tumor. HPV-specific T cells were functionally defined from only a couple of HPV16-positive patients.

This clone was picked up one time. Its target is unknown. Assay used: immunoSEQ multiplex PCR; TCRdb lists only in-frame clones, some missing. The sample lists more than 7,000 clones, roughly nine tenths occurring once. The CDR3 has 13 residues. Trimming stripped 5 bases from V and 8 bases from J, with 15 bases between. In germline, CDR1 is MNHNY, CDR2 SVGAGI (reference sequence). This clonotype was sampled from a human donor with HPV-associated anogenital cancer. This material consisted of blood, taken from a patient who underwent chemoradiotherapy. The chain carries TRBV6-6 and TRBJ1-2; no definite D call. The CDR3: CASSVYGSRGYTF. The CDR3, as DNA: TGTGCCAGCAGTGTGTATGGGAGCCGGGGCTACACCTTC.